Below, 21 T cell receptor beta chains from the same sample are listed, as sequenced in a study of blood T cells in healthy people across ages. A second PCR of about 7 to 11 cycles used a sample-barcoded 5' primer and a J-beta primer mix. TCRdb re-called the 5' RACE reads through MiXCR, storing one row per CDR3 protein. Found here are about 930,000 distinct CDR3 sequences, about 29% of them singletons; the top ten hold 10%. The data were also submitted as part of a second study, on T cells of mothers and their children.

Specimen: blood. These receptors were taken from a woman in her thirties or forties in good health.

V usage is TRBV6-5 and J usage is TRBJ2-2, with a weak D call TRBD1 (6 bases). The CDR3 is 16 residues long. V was pared by 2 bases and J by 1 base, with 11 bases between. Germline CDR1 MNHEY, CDR2 SVGAGI. CDR3 bases: TGTGCCAGCAGTTACCAAGGACAGATGAACACCGGGGAGCTGTTTTTT. This codes for CASSYQGQMNTGELFF.

In its sample, this clonotype was seen many times. The genes are TRBV10-3 and TRBJ2-1; no definite D call. Trimming took off 0 bases at V and 9 bases at J, with 18 bases between the two ends. From germline, CDR1 is ENHRY and CDR2 SYGVKD. This CDR3 is built from 16 residues. CDR3 in amino acids: CAISESIVQVRSEQFF. The CDR3, as DNA: TGTGCCATCAGTGAGTCGATCGTCCAGGTTCGTAGTGAGCAGTTCTTC.

As DNA, the CDR3 is TGTGCCAGCAGCGGTCCACTAGCGGGAGAGGCAGATACGCAGTATTTT. Protein product: CASSGPLAGEADTQYF. The chain carries TRBV21-1 and TRBJ2-3; TRBD2 is taken as the D call from the table, unchecked against the DNA. TRBV21-1 is designated a pseudogene. This CDR3 region has 16 residues.

This clonotype was seen at least ten times. A read error may explain this, as a much larger clone is one base away. This chain joins TRBV12-3 or TRBV12-4 and TRBJ2-7; D not resolved. The length of the CDR3 is 12 residues. Trimming removed 2 bases at V and 4 bases at J, with 6 bases between. The CDR3 region is CASSLHGYEQYF. The CDR3 DNA reads TGTGCCAGCAGTTTACACGGATACGAGCAGTACTTC.

This clonotype has only a few counts. The chain is built from TRBV7-8 and TRBJ1-1; D gene uncertain. Trimming removed 5 bases from V and 1 base from J, with 8 bases in between. CDR1 and CDR2 from the germline V gene are SGHVS and FQNEAQ. CDR3 size: 13 residues. Here the CDR3 DNA reads TGTGCCAGCAGCACGGAAAGGAACACTGAAGCTTTCTTT. Its protein is CASSTERNTEAFF.

V and J are TRBV7-2 and TRBJ1-1, with D possibly being TRBD1 (5 bases). The V and J ends lost 1 base and 4 bases respectively, with 13 bases between them. Germline lookup yields CDR1 SGHTA and CDR2 FQGNSA. The CDR3 is 15 residues long. CDR3 nucleotides: TGTGCCAGCAGCTTAGACGAGGGGTTGGGCACTGAAGCTTTCTTT. Amino acids: CASSLDEGLGTEAFF.

V gene TRBV5-1 combines with J gene TRBJ2-3; D might be TRBD1 (5 bases). V lost 0 bases and J 4 bases, leaving 15 bases between the germline ends. Germline V CDR1 and CDR2: SGHRS, YFSETQ. The CDR3 contains 16 residues. The CDR3 is CASSLAGPGIPDTQYF. In nucleotides, the CDR3 is TGCGCCAGCAGCTTGGCCGGACCAGGGATACCAGATACGCAGTATTTT. Full variable domain (rest looked up from reference TRBV5-1 and TRBJ2-3): KAGVTQTPRYLIKTRGQQVTLSCSPISGHRSVSWYQQTPGQGLQFLFEYFSETQRNKGNFPGRFSGRQFSNSRSEMNVSTLELGDSALYLCASSLAGPGIPDTQYFGPGTRLTVL.

The table lists this clonotype with a few counts. V gene TRBV27 combines with J gene TRBJ1-2; TRBD1 might be the D (5 bases). Between the trimmed V and J ends, which lost 6 bases and 4 bases, there was a span of 15 bases. Germline V gives CDR1 MNHEY, CDR2 SMNVEV (reference sequence). The CDR3 runs to 14 residues. This CDR3 reads CASSQGSWGYGYTF. The CDR3 coding sequence is TGTGCCAGCAGCCAGGGAAGCTGGGGCTATGGCTACACCTTC.

The chain employs TRBV20-1 and TRBJ2-3; D is undetermined. Germline CDR1 reads DFQATT; CDR2 reads SNEGSKA (reference sequence). This CDR3 has 13 amino acids. V lost 5 bases to trimming and J lost 0 bases, with 9 bases between them. The CDR3 protein is CSAYGPSTDTQYF. CDR3 nucleotide sequence: TGCAGTGCTTACGGTCCTAGCACAGATACGCAGTATTTT.

The V and J genes are TRBV28 and TRBJ1-6; tentatively, D is TRBD1 (6 bases). The germline V and J ends were trimmed by 3 bases and 4 bases, with 10 bases remaining between them. The CDR3 extends over 15 amino acids. Germline V gene data show CDR1 as MDHEN and CDR2 as SYDVKM. CDR3 coding DNA: TGTGCCAGCAGTTTGGGGACACCATATAATTCACCCCTCCACTTT. This gives the protein CASSLGTPYNSPLHF.

CDR3 nucleotide sequence: TGTGCCAGCAGCCGGGCTAGCGGGGGAACCACAGATACGCAGTATTTT. This translates into CASSRASGGTTDTQYF. The rearrangement uses TRBV7-2 and TRBJ2-3, with 10 positions matching TRBD2. Germline CDR1 SGHTA, CDR2 FQGNSA. The CDR3 loop spans 16 amino acids. Losses at the gene ends were 5 bases for V and 2 bases for J; bases not matched to a gene: 7.

Notes on this clonotype: One junction end disagrees with the germline gene, perhaps due to a read error. This chain links TRBV7-9 with TRBJ2-1; no clear D. CDR1 is SEHNR and CDR2 is FQNEAQ in the germline V gene (reference sequence). This CDR3 is built from 14 residues. CDR3 sequence reads: CASSLSVSYNERFF. For the CDR3, the DNA is TGTGCCAGCAGCTTGAGCGTATCCTACAATGAGCGGTTCTTC.

This clonotype was found a few times. The V gene is TRBV27, the J gene TRBJ1-2; no firm D call. CDR1 and CDR2 (germline): MNHEY, SMNVEV (reference sequence). This CDR3 comprises 13 residues. V was shortened by 2 bases and J by 5 bases, with 9 bases between the two germline ends. The CDR3 nucleotides are TGTGCCAGCAGTTTAGCAGGTTTTTATGGCTACACCTTC. Translation gives CASSLAGFYGYTF.

CDR3 sequence reads: CASSLAATGAGETQYF. The CDR3 nucleotides read TGCGCCAGCAGCTTGGCCGCGACAGGGGCCGGGGAGACCCAGTACTTC. The V and J genes are TRBV5-1 and TRBJ2-5, with TRBD1 matching 8 bases. This CDR3 comprises 16 residues. Germline values: CDR1 SGHRS, CDR2 YFSETQ. J lost 5 bases, V lost 0 bases, and 9 bases had no gene match. The whole variable domain, filled in from reference TRBV5-1 and TRBJ2-5, reads KAGVTQTPRYLIKTRGQQVTLSCSPISGHRSVSWYQQTPGQGLQFLFEYFSETQRNKGNFPGRFSGRQFSNSRSEMNVSTLELGDSALYLCASSLAATGAGETQYFGPGTRLLVL.

Comments on this clonotype: A much larger clonotype is one base distant, so this may be a read error. The chain carries TRBV30 and TRBJ2-3, with 8 nucleotides matching TRBD1. There are 13 residues in the CDR3. Germline V CDR1 and CDR2: GTSNPN, SVGIG (reference sequence). The CDR3 DNA is TGTACCTGGAACAGGGGGAGCACAGATACGCAGTATTTT. This encodes CTWNRGSTDTQYF.

This rearrangement joins TRBV28 to TRBJ2-3, with no clear D. V lost 3 bases to trimming and J lost 4 bases, with 8 bases between them. CDR3 size: 13 residues. Germline loops: CDR1 MDHEN, CDR2 SYDVKM. This CDR3 reads CASSFYKSDTQYF. The CDR3 bases are TGTGCCAGCAGTTTTTATAAATCAGATACGCAGTATTTT.

In its sample, this clonotype was seen a few times. The rearrangement links TRBV7-2 to TRBJ1-2, with a weak D call TRBD1 (5 bases). The CDR3 runs to 15 residues. With 5 bases removed from V and 4 bases from J, the gap between germline ends came to 17 bases. Germline V CDR1 and CDR2: SGHTA, FQGNSA. The CDR3 DNA reads TGTGCCAGCAGCCGCCGTTTGGGACGGCCCTATGGCTACACCTTC. Translation gives CASSRRLGRPYGYTF.

The chain links TRBV7-2 to TRBJ1-4; possibly TRBD1 for D (5 bases). This CDR3 contains 15 residues. V gave up 0 bases and J gave up 8 bases, with 13 bases separating them. CDR1 is SGHTA and CDR2 is FQGNSA in the germline V gene. CDR3 in amino acids: CASSLARQGGEKLFF. DNA of the CDR3: TGTGCCAGCAGCTTAGCGCGCCAGGGCGGGGAAAAACTGTTTTTT.

This clonotype was recorded many times. The chain couples TRBV7-3 to TRBJ2-1; 15 nucleotides agree with TRBD2. The germline V gene encodes CDR1 SGHTA and CDR2 FQGTGA. The CDR3 length is 16 residues. Germline trimming cut 5 bases from V and 7 bases from J; bases unmatched to any gene: 6. CDR3 nucleotides: TGTGCCAGCAGCCCCGGGACTAGCGGGAGGAGGAATGAGCAGTTCTTC. This codes for CASSPGTSGRRNEQFF.

The rearrangement links TRBV15 to TRBJ1-1, with TRBD1 as a possible D gene (5 bases). The CDR3 consists of 14 residues. Germline lookup yields CDR1 LNHNV and CDR2 YYDKDF (reference sequence). Trimming removed 3 bases at V and 5 bases at J, with 13 bases between. In DNA form, the CDR3 reads TGTGCCACCAGCAGTAGGGCAGGGACGACTGAAGCTTTCTTT. Its protein is CATSSRAGTTEAFF.

The rearrangement links TRBV7-2 to TRBJ2-4; D is unresolved. This CDR3 spans 16 amino acids. Trimming removed 4 bases at V and 0 bases at J, with 13 bases between. Germline CDR1 reads SGHTA; CDR2 reads FQGNSA. Here the CDR3 reads CASSSRESVAKNIQYF. The DNA of the CDR3 is TGTGCCAGCAGCTCCCGAGAGTCGGTAGCCAAAAACATTCAGTACTTC.